These 11 T cell receptor beta chains were all obtained from the same sample, sequenced in a study of blood T cell repertoires in COVID-19. Only in-frame clones appear in the TCRdb table, and some are missing; sequencing was by immunoSEQ multiplex PCR. The repertoire holds about 140,000 clones, with more than 80% as singletons. Source material: peripheral blood. These TCRs come from a woman aged 60-75 years with active COVID-19.

CDR3 sequence (DNA): TGTGCCAGCACCCCTAGGTTTACTAGCGGGAGGGCCTCCGGTCAGTTCTTC. Residues: CASTPRFTSGRASGQFF. V and J are TRBV7-8 and TRBJ2-1, with TRBD2 matching 13 bases. The germline gives CDR1 SGHVS, CDR2 FQNEAQ. Trimming took 7 bases from V and 13 from J; bases not matched to a gene: 19. The CDR3 runs 17 residues.

The chain couples TRBV18 to TRBJ2-7; 7 bases match TRBD1. CDR3 length equals 14 residues. Germline V lookup: CDR1 KGHSH, CDR2 LQKENI. V was clipped by 4 bases and J by 2 bases; unmatched bases: 5. CDR3 amino acids: CASSLDRLAYEQYF. The CDR3 bases are TGTGCCAGCTCACTGGACAGGCTAGCCTACGAGCAGTACTTC.

This clone was recorded a few times. CDR3 in amino acids: CAISGQGARGYTF. The DNA for the CDR3 is TGTGCCATCAGTGGACAGGGGGCGAGGGGCTACACCTTC. The J gene is TRBJ1-2, the V gene TRBV10-3; 10 bases are a match to TRBD1. V trimming: 4 bases; J trimming: 8 bases; junction bases outside the gene matches: 4. The germline CDR1 and CDR2 sequences are ENHRY and SYGVKD. CDR3 length equals 13 residues.

The V gene is TRBV27, the J gene TRBJ2-7, with D tentatively TRBD2 (7 bases). With 4 bases removed from V and 2 bases from J, the gap between germline ends came to 18 bases. Germline-derived CDR1 and CDR2 are MNHEY and SMNVEV (reference sequence). This CDR3 region has 16 residues. The CDR3 DNA is TGTGCCAGCAGTTCCCCGGGGGGCGCAGGGACCTACGAGCAGTACTTC. Encoded protein: CASSSPGGAGTYEQYF.

The V call is TRBV6-1, the J call TRBJ2-2, with 11 bases aligning to TRBD2. The CDR3 length is 16 residues. Germline V gene lookup returns CDR1 MNHNS and CDR2 SASEGT. The V and J ends lost 4 bases and 4 bases, in that order; junction bases with no gene match: 5. Here the CDR3 DNA reads TGTGCCAGCAGTGGGGCTAGCGGGAGGTTCACCGGGGAGCTGTTTTTT. As protein: CASSGASGRFTGELFF.

With respect to this clone: The identical CDR3 is also encoded by other nucleotide sequences in the sample. The CDR3 sequence: CASSSQGNTEAFF. The CDR3 bases are TGTGCCAGCTCATCCCAGGGGAACACTGAAGCTTTCTTT. J is TRBJ1-1 and V is TRBV18, with a weak D call TRBD1 (5 bases). Germline loops: CDR1 KGHSH, CDR2 LQKENI. CDR3 length: 13 residues. Trimming stripped 5 bases from V and 1 base from J, with 8 bases between.

The J gene is TRBJ1-2, the V gene TRBV28; 12 nucleotides align to TRBD1. CDR1 and CDR2 (germline): MDHEN, SYDVKM. There are 14 residues in the CDR3. Losses at the gene ends were 5 bases for V and 11 bases for J; bases not matched to a gene: 9. The CDR3 DNA is TGTGCCAGCAGTGGGACAGGGGGCGCCTTTCGGTACACCTTC. Encoded protein: CASSGTGGAFRYTF.

The V call is TRBV5-1, the J call TRBJ1-5; D not certain. Trimming removed 1 base from V and 0 bases from J, with 11 bases in between. CDR1 and CDR2 from the germline V gene are SGHRS and YFSETQ. This CDR3 region has 16 residues. The CDR3 sequence: CASSLSGDYSNQPQHF. Here the CDR3 DNA reads TGCGCCAGCAGCTTGTCGGGAGATTATAGCAATCAGCCCCAGCATTTT.

The chain employs TRBV11-1 and TRBJ2-1, with TRBD1 matching over 9 bases. J was trimmed by 10 bases and V by 6 bases; bases with no gene match: 13. The CDR3 has 15 residues. CDR1 and CDR2 from the germline V gene are SGHAT and FQDESV (reference sequence). CDR3 residues: CASRAAGTGPREQFF. As DNA, the CDR3 is TGTGCCAGCAGGGCGGCCGGGACAGGGCCTCGGGAGCAGTTCTTC.

The V gene is TRBV30, the J gene TRBJ2-1; 7 bases are a match to TRBD2. Losses at the gene ends were 1 base for V and 4 bases for J; bases not matched to a gene: 7. The length of the CDR3 is 15 residues. The V gene's germline CDR1 is GTSNPN and CDR2 SVGIG (reference sequence). The chain's CDR3 is CAWSGGGGPYNEQFF. DNA of the CDR3: TGTGCCTGGAGTGGCGGGGGAGGGCCGTACAATGAGCAGTTCTTC.

The V and J genes are TRBV6-6 and TRBJ1-5, with a tentative D call TRBD1 (6 bases). The CDR3 covers 14 residues. Germline V lookup: CDR1 MNHNY, CDR2 SVGAGI (reference sequence). Deletions cut 5 bases from V and 1 base from J, with 9 bases between. In DNA, the CDR3 is TGTGCCAGCAGTACTACAGGGAGCAATCAGCCCCAGCATTTT. Amino acid sequence: CASSTTGSNQPQHF.